The sequence of this T cell receptor (beta chain) was determined in a study of shared clonotypes between healthy human individuals. The study, taken as a whole, reports: Naive subsets usually exceeded memory subsets in estimated richness.

CDR1 and CDR2 (germline): KGHSH, LQKENI. This CDR3 contains 17 residues. V shed 1 base and J 13 bases; nucleotides not matched to a gene: 10. Regarding this clone: Its antigen is as yet unknown.

Clones were read by immunoSEQ multiplex PCR, and TCRdb kept only the in-frame ones, dropping some. Counted here are under 2.5 million clones, approximately 90% occurring once; the ten biggest clones make up 0.3% to 0.45%. Sequences were obtained from naive CD4+ T cells from PBMCs. Subset here: CD45RA+ positively selected. This clonotype was obtained from a man in his late teens or twenties in good health. Some clones in this sample may be carry-over from other donors' samples. This sequence joins TRBV18 and TRBJ2-4, with 16 bases that match TRBD2. The CDR3: CASSPLAGTSGRASQYF. The CDR3 DNA sequence: TGTGCCAGCTCACCACTCGCCGGGACTAGCGGGAGGGCCTCCCAGTACTTC.